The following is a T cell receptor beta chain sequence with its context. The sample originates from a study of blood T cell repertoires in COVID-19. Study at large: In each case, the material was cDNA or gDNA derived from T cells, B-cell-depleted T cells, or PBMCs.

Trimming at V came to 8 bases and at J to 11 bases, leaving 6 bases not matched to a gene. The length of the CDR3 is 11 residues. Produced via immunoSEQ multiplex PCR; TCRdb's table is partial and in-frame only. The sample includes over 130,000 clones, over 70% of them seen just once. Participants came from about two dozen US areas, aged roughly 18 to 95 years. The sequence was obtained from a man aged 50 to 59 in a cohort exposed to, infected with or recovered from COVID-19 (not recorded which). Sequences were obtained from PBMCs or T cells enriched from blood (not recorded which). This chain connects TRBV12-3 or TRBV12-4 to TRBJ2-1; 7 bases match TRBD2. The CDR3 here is CASGAGEKQFF. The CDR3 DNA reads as TGTGCCAGCGGGGCGGGGGAGAAGCAGTTCTTC.